This is a list of T cell receptor beta chains from one sample in a study of blood T cell repertoires in COVID-19. Libraries were prepared by immunoSEQ multiplex PCR; TCRdb keeps only in-frame clonotypes and omits some of them. Of about 60,000 clones in the sample, over 60% were seen once. The sample was peripheral blood. These receptors originate from a woman in her seventies with COVID-19, enrolled during active disease. Each CDR3 is given with its conserved first and last residue. The order of the fields is clone size, J gene, V gene, CDR3 protein. Expanded clones get a size class; other rows say once, few or many, or leave the size out.

abundance: NA; j_gene: TRBJ2-1; v_gene: TRBV2; CDR3aa: CASSETGGLYNEQFF
abundance: NA; j_gene: TRBJ2-3; v_gene: TRBV10-2; CDR3aa: CASSGQGGTDTQYF
abundance: NA; j_gene: TRBJ1-1; v_gene: TRBV6-2/TRBV6-3; CDR3aa: CASSIQGRNANTEAFF
abundance: NA; j_gene: TRBJ1-1; v_gene: TRBV27; CDR3aa: CAPAGRWNTEAFF
abundance: NA; j_gene: TRBJ1-1; v_gene: TRBV7-8; CDR3aa: CASSLDRLTEAFF
abundance: NA; j_gene: TRBJ1-2; v_gene: TRBV24-1; CDR3aa: CATSDGQIGNYGYTF
abundance: NA; j_gene: TRBJ2-3; v_gene: TRBV27; CDR3aa: CASSFIQTGPRLAGVDTQYF
abundance: NA; j_gene: TRBJ1-3; v_gene: TRBV5-5; CDR3aa: CASSPDRAGSGNTIYF
abundance: NA; j_gene: TRBJ1-2; v_gene: TRBV5-1; CDR3aa: CASRTGTGGYGYTF
abundance: few; j_gene: TRBJ2-2; v_gene: TRBV4-2; CDR3aa: CASSQDISPGTGELFF
abundance: few; j_gene: TRBJ2-5; v_gene: TRBV12-5; CDR3aa: CASGLGLAGTETQYF
abundance: NA; j_gene: TRBJ1-2; v_gene: TRBV9; CDR3aa: CASSAGLSSGYGYTF
abundance: NA; j_gene: TRBJ1-5; v_gene: TRBV6-1; CDR3aa: CASSTSLSQPQHF
abundance: NA; j_gene: TRBJ1-2; v_gene: TRBV7-9; CDR3aa: CASSAPGVTIFGYTF
abundance: NA; j_gene: TRBJ1-6; v_gene: TRBV27; CDR3aa: CASSESGGGVSPLHF
abundance: once; j_gene: TRBJ1-1; v_gene: TRBV18; CDR3aa: CASSPSGWGNTEAFF
abundance: NA; j_gene: TRBJ1-1; v_gene: TRBV27; CDR3aa: CASSSRTGTTEAFF
abundance: NA; j_gene: TRBJ2-1; v_gene: TRBV7-9; CDR3aa: CASSLAGAHNEQFF
abundance: NA; j_gene: TRBJ1-1; v_gene: TRBV6-1; CDR3aa: CASSPPGENTEAFF
abundance: NA; j_gene: TRBJ1-2; v_gene: TRBV3-1/TRBV3-2; CDR3aa: CASSLGQGVGYTF
abundance: NA; j_gene: TRBJ1-3; v_gene: TRBV4-1; CDR3aa: CASSQGQGDPLRGNTIYF
abundance: NA; j_gene: TRBJ1-2; v_gene: TRBV14; CDR3aa: CASSPGTGRYYGYTF
abundance: few; j_gene: TRBJ2-5; v_gene: TRBV18; CDR3aa: CASSPPWGEQETQYF
abundance: few; j_gene: TRBJ2-5; v_gene: TRBV7-9; CDR3aa: CASRRDSQETQYF
abundance: few; j_gene: TRBJ2-5; v_gene: TRBV11-2; CDR3aa: CASSLGGQETQYF
abundance: NA; j_gene: TRBJ2-3; v_gene: TRBV11-3; CDR3aa: CASSFRRGGTDTQYF
abundance: NA; j_gene: TRBJ2-2; v_gene: TRBV5-1; CDR3aa: CASSYGTSGVDGTGELFF
abundance: NA; j_gene: TRBJ1-3; v_gene: TRBV7-2; CDR3aa: CASSLRSQGGGNTIYF
abundance: few; j_gene: TRBJ2-7; v_gene: TRBV6-6; CDR3aa: CASSYSGQSRREQYF
abundance: NA; j_gene: TRBJ2-5; v_gene: TRBV2; CDR3aa: CASSEFGGQGQETQYF
abundance: few; j_gene: TRBJ2-3; v_gene: TRBV3-1/TRBV3-2; CDR3aa: CASSFIPGGSADTQYF
abundance: NA; j_gene: TRBJ1-2; v_gene: TRBV19; CDR3aa: CASSSGQGDGYTF
abundance: NA; j_gene: TRBJ1-2; v_gene: TRBV6-5; CDR3aa: CASTHGVGDYGYTF
abundance: NA; j_gene: TRBJ2-1; v_gene: TRBV5-1; CDR3aa: CASSWDRGAYNEQFF
abundance: NA; j_gene: TRBJ1-2; v_gene: TRBV5-1; CDR3aa: CASSPGWGQGYTF
abundance: NA; j_gene: TRBJ1-2; v_gene: TRBV19; CDR3aa: CASGSGQGHYGYTF
abundance: NA; j_gene: TRBJ1-6; v_gene: TRBV6-2/TRBV6-3; CDR3aa: CASSPGQGRGSPLHF
abundance: NA; j_gene: TRBJ2-1; v_gene: TRBV18; CDR3aa: CASSPYQGYDNEQFF
abundance: many; j_gene: TRBJ2-1; v_gene: TRBV2; CDR3aa: CARGGTAYNEQFF
abundance: NA; j_gene: TRBJ2-7; v_gene: TRBV4-3; CDR3aa: CASSQDLRYEQYF
abundance: NA; j_gene: TRBJ2-2; v_gene: TRBV7-2; CDR3aa: CASRYSGRHTGELFF
abundance: NA; j_gene: TRBJ1-3; v_gene: TRBV6-5; CDR3aa: CASSYGAGTGGNTIYF
abundance: once; j_gene: TRBJ2-2; v_gene: TRBV9; CDR3aa: CASSVGGRATGELFF
abundance: NA; j_gene: TRBJ2-3; v_gene: TRBV6-6; CDR3aa: CASSGLARTDTQYF
abundance: NA; j_gene: TRBJ2-7; v_gene: TRBV7-2; CDR3aa: CASSPSGQGGREQYF
abundance: NA; j_gene: TRBJ2-7; v_gene: TRBV2; CDR3aa: CASNTLPVEQYF
abundance: NA; j_gene: TRBJ2-3; v_gene: TRBV5-3; CDR3aa: CARSLVALGTDTQYF
abundance: NA; j_gene: TRBJ2-2; v_gene: TRBV7-8; CDR3aa: CASSLAAAGPGELFF
abundance: NA; j_gene: TRBJ1-1; v_gene: TRBV2; CDR3aa: CASGIGRGTEAFF
abundance: few; j_gene: TRBJ1-2; v_gene: TRBV29-1; CDR3aa: CSVGDAIFNYGYTF